The 11 T cell receptor beta chains below all came from one sample that was sequenced in a study of blood T cell repertoires in COVID-19. Sequencing used immunoSEQ multiplex PCR; TCRdb keeps in-frame clones, though not all of them. This table holds approximately 330,000 clones, roughly 87% found once. Material: peripheral blood. The receptor source for this set is a man younger than 45 with COVID-19, enrolled during active disease.

The rearrangement links TRBV24-1 to TRBJ2-7, with TRBD1 matching 9 bases. This CDR3 has 13 amino acids. CDR1 is KGHDR, CDR2 SFDVKD, per germline. Germline trimming cut 9 bases from V and 3 bases from J; bases unmatched to any gene: 5. In DNA form, the CDR3 reads TGTGCCACCTCAGGGACAGGGATCTACGAGCAGTACTTC. This translates into CATSGTGIYEQYF.

This sequence joins TRBV7-8 and TRBJ1-3, with a weak D call TRBD1 (5 bases). With 5 bases removed from V and 8 bases from J, the gap between germline ends came to 25 bases. CDR1 is SGHVS, CDR2 FQNEAQ, per germline. The CDR3 loop spans 17 amino acids. DNA for the CDR3: TGTGCCAGCAGCGGGGCCCGTGGACCGACCCTCGGACACACCATATATTTT. The encoded protein is CASSGARGPTLGHTIYF.

The rearrangement joins TRBV7-3 to TRBJ2-3, with 7 bases lining up with TRBD1. V lost 5 bases and J lost 0; bases outside the gene matches: 2. Germline values: CDR1 SGHTA, CDR2 FQGTGA. This CDR3 has 14 amino acids. CDR3 region: CASSRDRSTDTQYF. DNA of the CDR3: TGTGCCAGCAGCCGGGACAGAAGCACAGATACGCAGTATTTT.

The V call is TRBV29-1, the J call TRBJ2-7; 8 bases agree with TRBD1. The germline gives CDR1 SQVTM, CDR2 ANQGSEA. The CDR3 consists of 15 residues. Trimming removed 5 bases from V and 7 bases from J; junction bases left unmatched: 16. CDR3 in amino acids: CSVLLPGQEPGEQYF. Here the CDR3 DNA reads TGCAGCGTTCTCTTACCGGGACAGGAACCTGGAGAGCAGTACTTC.

This clone was seen repeatedly, ten times or more. The gene calls are TRBV30 and TRBJ1-5, with 8 bases fitting TRBD1. Germline CDR1 reads GTSNPN; CDR2 reads SVGIG (reference sequence). V lost 3 bases and J lost 4; bases outside the gene matches: 8. CDR3 length: 15 amino acids. The CDR3 loop is CAWSPGTGLNQPQHF. CDR3 DNA: TGTGCCTGGAGCCCCGGGACAGGTCTAAATCAGCCCCAGCATTTT.

V is TRBV29-1 and J is TRBJ2-1; perhaps TRBD2 as D (5 bases). The CDR3 length is 17 residues. V was clipped by 7 bases and J by 6 bases, with 28 bases between them. Per the germline V gene, CDR1 is SQVTM and CDR2 is ANQGSEA. For the CDR3, the DNA is TGCAGCGGCGCGTCAACGGTGGGCAGCTTTGGGAGCAATGAGCAGTTCTTC. Translated, it gives CSGASTVGSFGSNEQFF.

The chain links TRBV7-3 to TRBJ2-1, with 7 nucleotides matching TRBD2. Germline V lookup: CDR1 SGHTA, CDR2 FQGTGA. The CDR3 spans 16 residues. V shed 5 bases, J shed 0 bases, and the junction held 7 bases outside the gene matches. The CDR3 here is CASSPSGGGSYNEQFF. CDR3 in DNA: TGTGCCAGCAGCCCCTCGGGCGGGGGCTCCTACAATGAGCAGTTCTTC.

This clone is a singleton in its sample. The chain is built from TRBV5-1 and TRBJ2-1, with TRBD2 identical over 13 bases. Germline V gene lookup returns CDR1 SGHRS and CDR2 YFSETQ. V shed 4 bases and J 7 bases; nucleotides not matched to a gene: 5. The CDR3 runs to 15 residues. The CDR3 reads CASSRTSGSRNEQFF. In DNA, the CDR3 is TGCGCCAGCAGCAGGACTAGCGGGAGTAGGAATGAGCAGTTCTTC.

This chain connects TRBV24-1 to TRBJ1-5; TRBD1 matches 7 bases. V was pared by 5 bases and J by 2 bases, with 2 bases of the junction left unmatched. This CDR3 contains 14 residues. CDR1 KGHDR and CDR2 SFDVKD come from the germline V gene. The CDR3 DNA reads as TGTGCCACCAGTGCCGGGACAGGCAATCAGCCCCAGCATTTT. Amino acid sequence: CATSAGTGNQPQHF.

The rearrangement links TRBV19 to TRBJ2-1, with 8 bases lining up with TRBD1. Germline loops: CDR1 LNHDA, CDR2 SQIVND (reference sequence). This CDR3 is built from 18 residues. V gave up 2 bases and J gave up 0 bases; unmatched junction bases: 9. As DNA, the CDR3 is TGTGCCAGTAGTATATCGGGGACAGGCCCTAGCTCCTACAATGAGCAGTTCTTC. Encoded protein: CASSISGTGPSSYNEQFF.

In this sample, this clone turned up a few times. The chain has TRBV19 and TRBJ2-1; D not certain. The germline gives CDR1 LNHDA, CDR2 SQIVND (reference sequence). This CDR3 comprises 12 residues. Trimming pared 5 bases from V and 6 bases from J, leaving 8 bases between. The CDR3 nucleotides read TGTGCCAGTAGTCGCGTAGTCAATGAGCAGTTCTTC. The encoded protein is CASSRVVNEQFF.